This TCR beta chain was obtained from a study of T-cell memory formation after mild COVID-19. This clonotype came up many times. The CDR3 is 16 residues long. Trimming left V 0 bases short and J 16 bases short, with 25 bases between. CDR1 and CDR2 from the germline V gene are LGHNA and YSLEER. TCRdb recomputed calls from the 5' RACE reads with MiXCR, one row per CDR3 protein. The repertoire has around 340,000 distinct CDR3 sequences, under 25% of them found once; the top ten carry under 15%. This rearrangement joins TRBV4-3 to TRBJ2-1; D might be TRBD2 (6 bases). This clonotype was obtained from an adult woman who had mild COVID-19 (a few samples of this study predate the infection). Cell type and time point are not known. The sample comprised PBMCs or a T cell subset sorted from them (not recorded which). The CDR3 DNA is TGCGCCAGCAGCCAAGATTCGTCCGCCCCCGGGACTTCTCTTTTCTTC. Translated: CASSQDSSAPGTSLFF.